This T cell receptor (beta chain) emerged from a study of blood T cells in healthy people across ages. Study-wide background: Template switching retrieved approximately one barcoded beta molecule for each two T cells. Points from the study as a whole: A strong correlation was found between TCR beta diversity and the percentage of naive T cells.

About this clonotype itself: Its matching antigen is unknown.

V was clipped by 4 bases and J by 0 bases; unmatched bases: 8. The germline CDR1 and CDR2 sequences are LGHNA and YSLEER. This CDR3 is built from 17 residues. Together with a sample-barcoded 5' primer, a J-beta primer mix was included in a second PCR lasting roughly 6 to 12 cycles. The authors tagged each cDNA molecule using a template-switch adaptor with 12 random nucleotides. TCRdb reanalysed the 5' RACE reads using MiXCR and keeps one entry per CDR3 protein. The data contain approximately 830,000 distinct CDR3 sequences, about 62% of them singletons. Every donor provided 7.5 to 10 milliliters of peripheral blood.

The V gene is TRBV4-3, the J gene TRBJ1-2; TRBD1 matches 10 bases. The receptor was isolated from a man younger than 40 in good health. The sequencing sample was made of blood. The CDR3 sequence is CASSLRDRGWSNYGYTF. CDR3 in DNA: TGCGCCAGCAGCCTCCGGGACAGGGGATGGTCTAACTATGGCTACACCTTC.